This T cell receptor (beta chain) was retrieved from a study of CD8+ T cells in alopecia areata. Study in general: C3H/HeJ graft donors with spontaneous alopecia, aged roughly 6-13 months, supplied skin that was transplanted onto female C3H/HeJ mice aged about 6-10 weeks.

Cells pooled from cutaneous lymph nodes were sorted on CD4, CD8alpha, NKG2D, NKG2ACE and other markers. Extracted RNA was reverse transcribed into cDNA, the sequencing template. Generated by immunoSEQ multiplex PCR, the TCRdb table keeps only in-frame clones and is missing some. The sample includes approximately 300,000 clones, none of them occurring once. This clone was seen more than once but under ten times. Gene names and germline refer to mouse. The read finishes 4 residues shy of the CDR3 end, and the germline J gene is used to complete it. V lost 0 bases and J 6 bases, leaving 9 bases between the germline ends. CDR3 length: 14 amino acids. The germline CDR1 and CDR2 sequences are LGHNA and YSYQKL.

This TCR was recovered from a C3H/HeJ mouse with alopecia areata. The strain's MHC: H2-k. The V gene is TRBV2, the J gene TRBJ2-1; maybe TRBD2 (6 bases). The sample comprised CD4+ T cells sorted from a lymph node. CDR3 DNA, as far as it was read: TGTGCCAGCAGCCAAGATGCTGGGGCTGCT. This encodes CASSQDAGAA. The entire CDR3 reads CASSQDAGAAEQFF.